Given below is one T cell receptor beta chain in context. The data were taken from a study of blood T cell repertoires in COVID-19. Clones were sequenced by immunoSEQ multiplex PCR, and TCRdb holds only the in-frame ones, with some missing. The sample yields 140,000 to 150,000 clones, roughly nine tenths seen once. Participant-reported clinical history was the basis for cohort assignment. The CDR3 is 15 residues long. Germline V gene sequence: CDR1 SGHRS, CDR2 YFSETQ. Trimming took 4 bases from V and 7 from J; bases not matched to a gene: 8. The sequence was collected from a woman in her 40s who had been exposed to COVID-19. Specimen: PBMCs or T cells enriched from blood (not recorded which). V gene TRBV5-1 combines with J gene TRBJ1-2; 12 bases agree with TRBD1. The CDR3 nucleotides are TGCGCCAGCAGCGAGGGGGACAGGGGGCGTGTTGGCTACACCTTC. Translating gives CASSEGDRGRVGYTF.